This passage covers 2 T cell receptor beta chains from one sample sequenced in a study of cytomegalovirus exposure and HLA in healthy donors. The PCR made use of 60 Vbeta and 13 Jbeta primers. Sequencing used immunoSEQ multiplex PCR; TCRdb keeps in-frame clones, though not all of them. Seen in this sample are 150,000 or so clones; the ten most common clones hold about 1.6%. Input material: PBMCs. These receptors were collected from a woman in her fifties or sixties in good health and CMV-seronegative.

The CDR3 region has the DNA TGTGCCAGCTCACCACTGCAGGGGCCCATTCAAGAGACCCAGTACTTC. This gives the protein CASSPLQGPIQETQYF. The V call is TRBV18, the J call TRBJ2-5; tentatively, D is TRBD1 (6 bases). CDR1 is KGHSH and CDR2 is LQKENI in the germline V gene. V lost 1 base, J lost 2 bases, and 14 bases lay in between. This CDR3 is 16 amino acids long.

CDR3 sequence: CAWSGRPGQGEGYTF. CDR3 DNA: TGTGCCTGGAGTGGACGACCGGGACAGGGAGAAGGCTACACCTTC. The J gene is TRBJ1-2, the V gene TRBV30; 9 positions match TRBD1. The CDR3 contains 15 residues. J gave up 8 bases and V 1 base, and 11 bases lay outside the gene matches. Germline V gives CDR1 GTSNPN, CDR2 SVGIG (reference sequence).